This TCR beta chain derives from a study of blood T cell repertoires in COVID-19. Study summary: Spain, Italy and the United States supplied samples that represented acute and convalescent COVID-19. PBMCs, B-cell-depleted T cells, or T cells were the source of the cDNA or gDNA that made up the material.

Per the study methods: Estimation of nucleated cell counts relied on the amplification of reference gene primers. Sequenced by immunoSEQ multiplex PCR; TCRdb stores in-frame clones only, minus some. V, J and clone size are taken as reported in that table, and D and trimming were inferred from the DNA itself. Seen here are about 46,000 clones, around nine tenths observed once, and the top ten hold over 8.5%. The CDR3 has 14 amino acids. V lost 10 bases to trimming and J lost 1 base, with 14 bases between them. The germline CDR1 and CDR2 sequences are LNHDA and SQIVND (reference sequence). The chain links TRBV19 to TRBJ2-4; weak D call: TRBD2 (6 bases). Sequencing input: peripheral blood. The sequence came from a man aged 45 to 65 with active COVID-19. The CDR3 nucleotides read TGTGCCACCAAAAGTGCGGGGGCCAAAAACATTCAGTACTTC. This encodes CATKSAGAKNIQYF. Complete variable domain (other parts from reference TRBV19 and TRBJ2-4): DGGITQSPKYLFRKEGQNVTLSCEQNLNHDAMYWYRQDPGQGLRLIYYSQIVNDFQKGDIAEGYSVSREKKESFPLTVTSAQKNPTAFYLCATKSAGAKNIQYFGAGTRLSVL.